One T cell receptor beta chain is described in this entry. Its antigen is still unknown. This sample was included in a study of blood T cells in healthy people across ages. The germline V gene has CDR1 MNHEY and CDR2 SVGAGI. This CDR3 comprises 13 residues. Using a J-beta primer mix together with a sample-barcoded 5' primer, a second PCR was run for roughly 6 to 12 cycles. TCRdb re-analysed the 5' RACE reads in MiXCR, keeping a single row per CDR3 protein. The sample shows some 1,000,000 distinct CDR3 sequences, roughly a quarter of them seen only once. General observations from the study: Because sorting was not performed, PBMCs prevented conclusive naive versus antigen-experienced comparison.

The same data also contributed to another study, on T cells of mothers and their children. This second study notes: A few healthy Caucasian mothers, along with their six children, were the donors.

Sequences were obtained from blood. This clonotype originated in a girl aged 2 to 9 in good health. This chain connects TRBV6-5 to TRBJ2-5, with D possibly matching TRBD2 (5 bases). Matching the DNA end better, TRBJ2-7 makes the J call doubtful. This chain's CDR3 is CASSRRRNYEQYF. The CDR3 DNA sequence: TGTGCCAGCAGTAGGAGGAGGAACTACGAGCAGTACTTC.